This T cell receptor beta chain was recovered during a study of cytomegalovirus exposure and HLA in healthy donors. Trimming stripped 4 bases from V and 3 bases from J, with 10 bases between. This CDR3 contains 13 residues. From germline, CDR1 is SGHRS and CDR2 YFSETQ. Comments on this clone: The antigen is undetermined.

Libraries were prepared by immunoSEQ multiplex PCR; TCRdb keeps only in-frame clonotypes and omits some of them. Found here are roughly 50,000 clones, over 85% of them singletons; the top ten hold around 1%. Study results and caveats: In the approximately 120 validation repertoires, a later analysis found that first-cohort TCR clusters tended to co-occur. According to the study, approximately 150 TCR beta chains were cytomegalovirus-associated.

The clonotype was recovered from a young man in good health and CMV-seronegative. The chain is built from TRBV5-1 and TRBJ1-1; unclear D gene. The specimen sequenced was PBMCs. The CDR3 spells CASSVTHDTEAFF. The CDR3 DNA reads TGCGCCAGCAGCGTAACACACGACACTGAAGCTTTCTTT.